These 12 T cell receptor beta chains were sequenced from one sample in a study of T-cell memory formation after mild COVID-19. MiXCR, run by TCRdb on the 5' RACE reads, gives a single entry per CDR3 protein. The table has 150,000 or so distinct CDR3 sequences, roughly 15% seen once. The material sequenced was PBMCs or a T cell subset sorted from them (not recorded which). The receptor set was obtained from an adult woman who had mild COVID-19 (a few samples of this study predate the infection). Cell type and time point are not known.

This chain links TRBV7-9 with TRBJ2-7; no firm D call. The CDR3 is 14 amino acids. Germline V gene lookup returns CDR1 SEHNR and CDR2 FQNEAQ (reference sequence). The V gene lost 5 bases and the J gene lost 5 bases, with 16 bases spanning the gap. CDR3 nucleotides: TGTGCCAGCAGCCACAACCCTGGGGTCGACGAGCAGTACTTC. This sequence encodes CASSHNPGVDEQYF.

The chain has TRBV27 and TRBJ2-7, with 7 bases identical to TRBD1. The CDR3 covers 14 residues. The ends lost 7 bases at V and 6 bases at J; junction bases unmatched: 12. Per the germline V gene, CDR1 is MNHEY and CDR2 is SMNVEV (reference sequence). CDR3 loop: CASTLGGNQGEQYF. DNA of the CDR3: TGTGCCAGCACTCTAGGGGGCAATCAGGGCGAGCAGTACTTC.

This sequence joins TRBV5-1 and TRBJ2-7, with 9 bases lining up with TRBD1. There are 15 residues in the CDR3. Germline-derived CDR1 and CDR2 are SGHRS and YFSETQ. V was pared by 5 bases and J by 2 bases, with 8 bases of the junction left unmatched. This CDR3 is CASRHSGTGPYEQYF. Here the CDR3 DNA reads TGCGCCAGCAGGCACTCCGGGACAGGGCCCTACGAGCAGTACTTC.

This chain connects TRBV11-2 to TRBJ2-4, with a weak D call TRBD2 (6 bases). Per the germline V gene, CDR1 is SGHAT and CDR2 is FQNNGV. CDR3 length: 17 amino acids. Trimming took off 6 bases at V and 4 bases at J, with 22 bases between the two ends. Here the CDR3 reads CASRQTAHLGGKNIQYF. The CDR3 region has the DNA TGTGCCAGCAGACAGACGGCGCACCTCGGGGGAAAAAACATTCAGTACTTC.

The V gene is TRBV29-1, the J gene TRBJ2-2; either TRBD1 or TRBD2 may supply D (5 bases each). The CDR3 totals 14 residues. With 4 bases removed from V and 5 bases from J, the gap between germline ends came to 14 bases. Germline loops: CDR1 SQVTM, CDR2 ANQGSEA. Written as DNA, the CDR3 is TGCAGCGTTGGCAGCGCTGGGGGTACCGGGGAGCTGTTTTTT. Its protein is CSVGSAGGTGELFF.

Remarks on this clonotype: Germline is not matched at one junction end, which may reflect a read error. J is TRBJ2-1 and V is TRBV20-1, with D hard to call. The CDR3 totals 12 residues. Germline V CDR1 and CDR2: DFQATT, SNEGSKA (reference sequence). Written as DNA, the CDR3 is TGCAGTGCTTACCGTTCCTTCAATGAGCAGTTCTTC. It yields the protein CSAYRSFNEQFF.

The CDR3 loop is CASSLDRGGSYTQYF. CDR3 nucleotides: TGTGCCAGCAGCTTAGATCGCGGCGGGAGCTATACGCAGTATTTT. The chain recombines TRBV11-2 with TRBJ2-3; 7 positions agree with TRBD2. V lost 0 bases to trimming and J lost 7 bases; unmatched junction nucleotides: 7. Germline CDR1 and CDR2: SGHAT and FQNNGV. The CDR3 is 15 residues long.

This clonotype has more than one count but fewer than ten. The chain has TRBV5-4 and TRBJ2-3; D gene ambiguous. This CDR3 is 16 amino acids long. Trimming cost V 5 bases and J 0 bases, with 16 bases left between them. Per germline, CDR1 SGHNT and CDR2 YYREEE (reference sequence). CDR3 nucleotides: TGTGCCAGCAGAACAGCTGCGGACCTAAGCACAGATACGCAGTATTTT. Its protein is CASRTAADLSTDTQYF.

The gene calls are TRBV6-2 or TRBV6-3 and TRBJ2-1; 9 bases match TRBD1. V dropped 5 bases and J dropped 2; count of bases not matched to a gene: 7. CDR1 and CDR2 from the germline V gene are MNHEY and SVGEGT. This CDR3 is built from 16 residues. The CDR3 loop is CASSHVGTGTYNEQFF. CDR3 nucleotides: TGTGCCAGCAGTCACGTAGGGACAGGGACCTACAATGAGCAGTTCTTC.

V usage is TRBV4-3 and J usage is TRBJ1-5; possible D gene TRBD1, 6 bases. Germline V gene data show CDR1 as LGHNA and CDR2 as YSLEER. The CDR3 loop spans 17 amino acids. V was shortened by 0 bases and J by 3 bases, with 15 bases between the two germline ends. The CDR3 DNA reads TGCGCCAGCAGCCAAGATTTATCGGGGGGGCCCAATCAGCCCCAGCATTTT. Translation: CASSQDLSGGPNQPQHF.

This chain links TRBV6-2 or TRBV6-3 with TRBJ2-1; TRBD1 matches 7 bases. CDR3 size: 14 residues. J was trimmed by 6 bases and V by 5 bases; bases with no gene match: 7. Germline V CDR1 and CDR2: MNHEY, SVGEGT. In nucleotides, the CDR3 is TGTGCCAGCAGTCAGGGACAGATAATCAATGAGCAGTTCTTC. Translating it yields CASSQGQIINEQFF.

This clonotype has at least ten counts. This chain uses TRBV25-1 with TRBJ2-6; D not resolved. The V end lost 5 bases, the J end lost 0 bases, and 5 bases lay between the germline ends. Germline-derived CDR1 and CDR2 are MGHDK and SYGVNS. This CDR3 is 14 amino acids long. For the CDR3, the DNA is TGTGCCAGCAGTACCGACTCTGGGGCCAACGTCCTGACTTTC. Translated, it gives CASSTDSGANVLTF.